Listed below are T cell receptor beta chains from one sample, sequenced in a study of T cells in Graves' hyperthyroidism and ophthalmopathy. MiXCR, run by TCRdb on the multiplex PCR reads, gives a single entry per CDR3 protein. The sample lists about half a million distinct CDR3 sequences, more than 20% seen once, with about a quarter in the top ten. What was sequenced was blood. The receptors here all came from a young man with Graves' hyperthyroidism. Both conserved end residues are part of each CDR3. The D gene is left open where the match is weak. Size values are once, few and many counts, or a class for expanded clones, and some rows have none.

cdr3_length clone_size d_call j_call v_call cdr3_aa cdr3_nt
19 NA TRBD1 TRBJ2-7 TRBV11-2 CASSLEVFPRTGLSYEQYF TGTGCCAGCAGCTTAGAAGTTTTTCCGAGGACAGGGCTCTCCTACGAGCAGTACTTC
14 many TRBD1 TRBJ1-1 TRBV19 CASSIGQENTEAFF TGTGCCAGTAGTATCGGACAGGAGAACACTGAAGCTTTCTTT
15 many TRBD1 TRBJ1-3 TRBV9 CASSRLGTAGNTIYF TGTGCCAGCAGCCGCCTGGGGACAGCTGGAAACACCATATATTTT
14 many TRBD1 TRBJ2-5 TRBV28 CASTVRGRGETQYF TGTGCCAGCACCGTCAGGGGGCGCGGGGAGACCCAGTACTTC
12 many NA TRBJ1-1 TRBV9 CASSGPSAEAFF TGTGCCAGCAGCGGACCAAGCGCTGAAGCTTTCTTT
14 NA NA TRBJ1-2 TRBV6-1 CASSGGLYTYGYTF TGTGCCAGCAGCGGTGGACTCTATACTTATGGCTACACCTTC
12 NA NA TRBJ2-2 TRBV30 CAWSVGFGELFF TGTGCCTGGAGTGTAGGGTTTGGGGAGCTGTTTTTT
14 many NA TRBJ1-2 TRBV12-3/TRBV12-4 CASSSARGFVGYTF TGTGCCAGCAGTTCAGCGCGGGGCTTCGTCGGCTACACCTTC
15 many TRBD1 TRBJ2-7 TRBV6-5 CASSYSGTGSYEQYF TGTGCCAGCAGTTACTCGGGGACAGGGTCCTACGAGCAGTACTTC
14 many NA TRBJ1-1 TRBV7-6 CASSLDLGGTEAFF TGTGCCAGCAGCTTAGATCTGGGCGGCACTGAAGCTTTCTTT
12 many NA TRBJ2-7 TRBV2 CASRRVPYEQYF TGTGCCAGCAGACGGGTTCCCTACGAGCAGTACTTC
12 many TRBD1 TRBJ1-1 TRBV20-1 CSTGQVGTEAFF TGCAGTACAGGACAGGTGGGCACTGAAGCTTTCTTT
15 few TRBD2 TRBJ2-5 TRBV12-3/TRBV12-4 CASSSLAGVGETQYF TGTGCCAGCAGTTCCCTAGCGGGGGTTGGAGAGACCCAGTACTTC
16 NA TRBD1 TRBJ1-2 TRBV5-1 CASSSCRTGPLRGYTF TGCGCCAGCAGCTCTTGTCGGACAGGGCCCCTTCGGGGCTACACCTTC
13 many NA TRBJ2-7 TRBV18 CASSPRSSYEQYF TGTGCCAGCAGTCCCCGGAGCTCCTACGAGCAGTACTTC
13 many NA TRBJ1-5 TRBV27 CASRVGINQPQHF TGTGCCAGCAGGGTAGGCATTAATCAGCCCCAGCATTTT
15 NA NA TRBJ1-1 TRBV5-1 CTSSAEGVWDTEAFF TGCACCAGCAGCGCAGAAGGGGTTTGGGACACTGAAGCTTTCTTT
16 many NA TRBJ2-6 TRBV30 CAWRDPGPSGANVLTF TGTGCCTGGAGGGACCCGGGACCCTCTGGGGCCAACGTCCTGACTTTC
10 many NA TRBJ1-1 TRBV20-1 CSARNTGAFF TGCAGTGCTAGAAATACTGGAGCTTTCTTT
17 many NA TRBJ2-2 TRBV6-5 CASSYLPSQLNTGELFF TGTGCCAGCAGTTACTTGCCCAGCCAGCTAAACACCGGGGAGCTGTTTTTT
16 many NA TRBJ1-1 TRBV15 CATDSMESWGNTEAFF TGTGCCACCGATTCAATGGAAAGCTGGGGGAACACTGAAGCTTTCTTT
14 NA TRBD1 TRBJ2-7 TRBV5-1 CASSTGQGPHEQYF TGCGCCAGCAGCACGGGACAGGGACCCCACGAGCAGTACTTC
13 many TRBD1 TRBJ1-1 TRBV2 CASSDDRGTEAFF TGTGCCAGCAGTGATGACAGGGGCACTGAAGCTTTCTTT
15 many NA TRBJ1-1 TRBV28 CASSFYSESDTEAFF TGTGCCAGCAGTTTTTATTCCGAATCGGACACTGAAGCTTTCTTT
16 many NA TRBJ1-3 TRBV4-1 CASSPWIGRSGNTIYF TGCGCCAGCAGCCCGTGGATAGGACGCTCTGGAAACACCATATATTTT
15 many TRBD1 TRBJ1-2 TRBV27 CASSLSAGGNYGYTF TGTGCCAGCAGTTTATCGGCAGGGGGCAACTATGGCTACACCTTC
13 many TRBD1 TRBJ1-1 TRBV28 CASGRRGRAEAFF TGTGCCAGCGGAAGGAGGGGGCGGGCTGAAGCTTTCTTT
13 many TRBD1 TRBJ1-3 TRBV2 CASSDRGPDTIYF TGTGCCAGCAGCGACAGGGGGCCGGACACCATATATTTT
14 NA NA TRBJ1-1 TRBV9 CASSGGVGSTEAFF TGTGCCAGCAGCGGGGGGGTTGGCAGCACTGAAGCTTTCTTT
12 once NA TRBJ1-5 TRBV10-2 CASSGQTQPQRF TGCGCCAGCAGTGGGCAGACTCAGCCCCAGCGTTTT
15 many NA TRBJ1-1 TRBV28 CASSLRWTANTEAFF TGTGCCAGCAGTTTGAGATGGACAGCGAACACTGAAGCTTTCTTT
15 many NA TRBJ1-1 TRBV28 CASNLPGRLNTEAFF TGTGCCAGCAACCTTCCCGGACGGCTGAACACTGAAGCTTTCTTT
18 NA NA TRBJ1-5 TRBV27 CASSLRWIPIRSNQPQHF TGTGCCAGCAGTTTACGGTGGATCCCGATCCGTAGCAATCAGCCCCAGCATTTT
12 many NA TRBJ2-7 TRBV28 CATRPTSYEQYF TGTGCCACCCGACCGACGAGCTACGAGCAGTACTTC
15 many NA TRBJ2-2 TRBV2 CASSWGLENTGELFF TGTGCCAGCTCGTGGGGACTGGAAAACACCGGGGAGCTGTTTTTT
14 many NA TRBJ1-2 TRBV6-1 CASRDEGPFYGYTF TGTGCCAGCAGAGACGAGGGACCCTTTTATGGCTACACCTTC
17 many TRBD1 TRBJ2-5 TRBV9 CASSAGGGGQGPETQYF TGTGCCAGCAGCGCGGGAGGTGGGGGACAGGGTCCAGAGACCCAGTACTTC
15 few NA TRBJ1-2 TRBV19 CASSIELFGGSGYTF TGTGCCAGTAGTATAGAATTGTTCGGCGGCAGCGGCTACACCTTC
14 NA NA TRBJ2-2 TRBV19 CAALEADDTGELFF TGTGCCGCCTTGGAGGCCGATGACACCGGGGAGCTGTTTTTT
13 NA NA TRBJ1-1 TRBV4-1 CASSRWMNTEAFF TGCGCCAGCAGCCGCTGGATGAACACTGAAGCTTTCTTT
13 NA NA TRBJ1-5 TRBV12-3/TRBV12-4 CASSDNINQPQHF TGTGCCAGCAGTGACAACATTAATCAGCCCCAGCATTTT
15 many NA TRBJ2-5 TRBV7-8 CASSQQGSEQETQHF TGTGCCAGCAGTCAGCAGGGGAGTGAGCAAGAGACCCAGCACTTC
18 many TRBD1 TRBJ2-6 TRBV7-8 CATDGRTGGLAGANVLTF TGTGCCACCGATGGGAGGACAGGGGGCCTAGCAGGGGCCAACGTCCTGACTTTC
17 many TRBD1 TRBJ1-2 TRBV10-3 CAISGSFRDSTNYGYTF TGTGCCATCAGTGGATCCTTCCGGGACAGCACTAACTATGGCTACACCTTC
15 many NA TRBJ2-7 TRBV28 CASSFTGGGHYEQYF TGTGCCAGCAGTTTCACCGGGGGCGGGCACTACGAGCAGTACTTC
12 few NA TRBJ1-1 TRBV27 CASTSVWGEAFF TGTGCCAGCACCTCCGTTTGGGGTGAAGCTTTCTTT
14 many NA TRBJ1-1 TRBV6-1 CASSEVRAGTEAFF TGTGCCAGCAGTGAAGTCCGGGCAGGTACTGAAGCTTTCTTT
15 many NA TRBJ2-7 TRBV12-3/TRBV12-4 CASRKWGGETYEQYF TGTGCCAGCCGGAAATGGGGGGGCGAGACCTACGAGCAGTACTTC
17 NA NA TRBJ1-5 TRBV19 CASIYQPGQKNNQPQHF TGTGCCAGTATCTACCAGCCCGGACAGAAAAACAATCAGCCCCAGCATTTT
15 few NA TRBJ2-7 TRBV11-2 CASSSRPYQANEQYF TGTGCCAGCAGCTCCCGACCTTACCAGGCCAACGAGCAGTACTTC
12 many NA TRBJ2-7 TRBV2 CASSGFVYEQYF TGTGCCAGCAGCGGGTTTGTCTACGAGCAGTACTTC